Shown below are 10 T cell receptor beta chains from a single sample sequenced in a study of blood T cell repertoires in COVID-19 (dated by TCRdb to between 2020 and 2021). The receptor library was made with the immunoSEQ multiplex PCR assay. This is the immuneACCESS table as TCRdb keeps it, with only in-frame sequences that have V and J called. A part of the clones is gone; compared with another copy, unresolved V genes explain less than half, and the rest is unexplained. Across this sample there are about 180,000 clones, with about 85% seen only once. Together, the top ten hold roughly 2.9% of the sample. The sequencing sample was made of peripheral blood. All receptors derive from a woman aged 25 to 39 with active or convalescent COVID-19.

This chain connects TRBV4-1 to TRBJ1-1, with TRBD1 matching 7 bases. V lost 1 base, J lost 0 bases, and 8 bases stayed unmatched. The CDR3 loop spans 17 amino acids. Germline V gene data show CDR1 as MGHRA and CDR2 as YSYEKL. CDR3 DNA sequence: TGCGCCAGCAGCCAAGTGCGCCTACAGGGGATGAACACTGAAGCTTTCTTT. The encoded protein is CASSQVRLQGMNTEAFF.

The V gene is TRBV30, the J gene TRBJ2-3, with 11 bases fitting TRBD2. The ends lost 8 bases at V and 2 bases at J; junction bases unmatched: 12. Germline values: CDR1 GTSNPN, CDR2 SVGIG (reference sequence). The CDR3 consists of 16 residues. CDR3 nucleotide sequence: TGTGCCGCCGGACTAGCGGGTACCCCACTCACAGATACGCAGTATTTT. Translating gives CAAGLAGTPLTDTQYF.

The CDR3 region is CASSLGPLGGWSEQYF. The DNA for the CDR3 is TGTGCCAGCAGCTTAGGGCCCCTCGGAGGTTGGAGCGAGCAGTACTTC. V usage is TRBV11-1 and J usage is TRBJ2-7; weak D call: TRBD2 (5 bases). The V end lost 1 base, the J end lost 6 bases, and 19 bases lay between the germline ends. The germline V gene encodes CDR1 SGHAT and CDR2 FQDESV (reference sequence). CDR3 length: 16 residues.

This chain links TRBV6-5 with TRBJ2-7; 7 bases fit TRBD1. Per the germline V gene, CDR1 is MNHEY and CDR2 is SVGAGI. The J segment lost 2 bases and the V segment lost 6 bases, leaving 4 bases of the junction unmatched. The CDR3 is 13 amino acids. The CDR3 region is CASRKTGTYEQYF. CDR3 DNA sequence: TGTGCCAGCAGGAAGACAGGGACCTACGAGCAGTACTTC.

The genes are TRBV16 and TRBJ2-3, with D perhaps matching TRBD1 (7 bases). In germline, CDR1 is KGHSY, CDR2 FQNENV. V was clipped by 4 bases and J by 3 bases, with 14 bases between them. This CDR3 comprises 15 residues. CDR3 DNA: TGTGCCAGCAGCCCGCAGGGGGAGGTGACAGATACGCAGTATTTT. Translation gives CASSPQGEVTDTQYF.

This clone was seen once. The rearrangement links TRBV5-8 to TRBJ2-3; no definite D call. The ends were cut back, 7 bases at V and 4 bases at J, with 13 bases in the middle. The V gene's germline CDR1 is SGHTS and CDR2 YDEGEE. The CDR3 sequence is 13 residues long. The CDR3 sequence: CASRAPVSDTQYF. CDR3 in DNA: TGTGCCAGCCGAGCGCCAGTCTCAGATACGCAGTATTTT.

This chain links TRBV5-1 with TRBJ2-7; 9 bases line up with TRBD1. Trimming took 4 bases from V and 5 from J; bases not matched to a gene: 13. Germline values: CDR1 SGHRS, CDR2 YFSETQ. The CDR3 has 16 residues. CDR3 amino acids: CASSERPGTGSHEQYF. Written as DNA, the CDR3 is TGCGCCAGCAGCGAGCGCCCCGGGACAGGGTCGCACGAGCAGTACTTC.

The genes are TRBV5-5 and TRBJ1-1; D is unclear. This CDR3 has 15 amino acids. Germline lookup yields CDR1 SGHKS and CDR2 YYEKEE (reference sequence). V dropped 4 bases and J dropped 1 base, with 14 bases sitting between them. The CDR3 loop is CASSQPVLPNTEAFF. CDR3 DNA: TGTGCCAGCAGCCAACCAGTATTACCGAACACTGAAGCTTTCTTT.

The DNA for the CDR3 is TGTGCCTGGAGTTACAGGGGCCTTGGTGAAGCTTTCTTT. It specifies CAWSYRGLGEAFF. The rearrangement uses TRBV30 and TRBJ1-1; 7 nucleotides match TRBD1. Germline V gene sequence: CDR1 GTSNPN, CDR2 SVGIG (reference sequence). This CDR3 region has 13 residues. The V and J ends lost 2 bases and 7 bases, in that order; junction bases with no gene match: 7.

This clone was detected only once. The J gene is TRBJ2-1, the V gene TRBV15, with 9 bases identical to TRBD2. Germline assignment: CDR1 LNHNV and CDR2 YYDKDF (reference sequence). There are 18 residues in the CDR3. Unmatched junction bases numbered 10, after V lost 0 bases and J lost 4 bases. The DNA of the CDR3 is TGTGCCACCAGCAGAGACTACGGCATTAGCGGGAGTTACAATGAGCAGTTCTTC. Translation gives CATSRDYGISGSYNEQFF.